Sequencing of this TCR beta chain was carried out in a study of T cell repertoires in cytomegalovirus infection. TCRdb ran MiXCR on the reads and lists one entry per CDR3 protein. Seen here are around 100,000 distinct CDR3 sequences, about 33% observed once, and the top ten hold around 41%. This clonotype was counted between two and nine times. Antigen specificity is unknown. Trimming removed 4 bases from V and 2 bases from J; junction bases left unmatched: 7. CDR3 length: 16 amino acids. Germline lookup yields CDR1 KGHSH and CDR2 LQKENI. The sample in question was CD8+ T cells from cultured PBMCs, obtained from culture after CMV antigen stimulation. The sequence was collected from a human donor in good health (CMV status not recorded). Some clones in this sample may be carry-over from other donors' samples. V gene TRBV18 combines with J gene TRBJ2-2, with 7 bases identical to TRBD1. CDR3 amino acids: CASSRYDRANTGELFF. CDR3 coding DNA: TGTGCCAGCTCACGATATGACAGGGCTAACACCGGGGAGCTGTTTTTT.